This TCR beta chain was captured in a study of shared clonotypes between healthy human individuals (dated by TCRdb to the early 2020s). For the study in its entirety: The cohort comprised a couple of women and a few men aged 18 to 49 years. Different laboratories and diverse techniques were used to prepare libraries and sequence TCR repertoires, to increase sequencing depth and limit assay-specific biases. For each donor, CD4 naive and CD4 memory were each run on three plates, CD8 naive on two plates, and CD8 memory on one plate. The study deeply sequenced blood TCR repertoires of about 5 healthy adults to estimate repertoire size and the extent of clonotype sharing between individuals. Per donor, leukapheresis produced somewhere between about 0.9 and 9.5 billion PBMCs.

General conclusions and limits of the study: Rarefaction of sorted-subset datasets indicated incomplete sequencing despite the large sequencing depth. Larger estimated clonotype richness was generally found for naive subsets than for memory subsets. Sampling was restricted to blood, and TCR repertoires in tissue are likely to differ from TCR repertoires in blood. The small number of donors limited the genetic and exposure-history diversity represented. Clonotypes shared by all four sorted-subset donors showed higher generation probabilities than non-shared clonotypes. Across a handful of donors, around 5.4% of naive CD4, 3% to 4% of naive CD8, roughly 2.3% of memory CD4, and 0.3% to 0.45% of memory CD8 clonotypes were shared. Pairwise subsampling indicated that sequencing depth was expected to affect the degree of clonotype sharing among donors.

A word on this clone: The antigen it binds to is not known. The input lacks base qualities; no much larger clone sits a single base away.

TCR CDR3 regions were amplified from genomic DNA by multiplex PCR using the deep immunoSEQ assay. Genomic DNA extracted from each cell subset was distributed evenly over all wells of several immunoSEQ 96-well plates, and each plate served as one replicate. For sorted subsets, each replicate PCR was loaded with approximately 0.2 ug genomic DNA, equivalent to 30,000 to 35,000 T cell genomes. Purified libraries were quantified with a Qubit 3.0 fluorometer, sized on a Bioanalyzer 2100, and re-quantified with the KAPA Library Quantification kit. Every immunoSEQ 96-well plate was sequenced on a separate single-read 150-cycle Illumina NextSeq 550 flow cell. Per the original workflow: The immunoSEQ output contained only junctional sequences without quality scores, so filtering could not match that applied to full-length reads. Sequences were annotated with PyIR, a Python wrapper for IgBLAST v1.9, using IMGT germline references to assign V/J genes and CDR3. Reads with weak V/J assignments (E-value above 1e-6), missing CDR3, stop codons, out-of-frame junctions, or ambiguous translated residues were removed. V3J clonotypes were defined as sequences sharing an identical inferred V gene, J gene, and CDR3 amino acid sequence. To compute the percentage overlap between repertoires, the number of shared unique clonotypes was divided by the size of the smaller repertoire. Three approaches were used to assess repertoire richness: RTK rarefaction, the Chao1 estimator, and Recon v2.1 estimates of unobserved clonotypes. Generation probabilities were computed with OLGA for all TCRbeta clonotypes obtained by the gDNA method from a handful of donors. Not all clones reach the TCRdb copy of this immuneACCESS table, which keeps in-frame sequences only. Checked studies attribute under half of the gap to unresolved V genes and leave the rest unexplained. V and J calls and clone size are those listed in that table; D and trimming were worked out from the DNA. Within this sample are roughly 2 million clones, with roughly 95% of them counted one time only. Of the sample, about 0.13% falls within the top ten clones.

The donors were healthy, HIV-negative adults who had no recently reported acute infections or vaccinations. Only Caucasian adults living in Nashville, Tennessee, USA were represented among the donors. Magnetic negative selection was used to enrich CD4+ T cells, after which naive cells were positively selected on CD45RA and the negative fraction became the memory subset. Blood was collected by leukapheresis, and PBMCs were isolated by Ficoll-Histopaque density gradient centrifugation and then cryopreserved in liquid nitrogen vapor phase. Purity and quantity of every magnetically sorted T cell population were checked by analytical flow cytometry. Each sorted fraction had its genomic DNA isolated and then quantified by UV absorbance on a Nanodrop 2000c. Deletion took 0 bases off V and 6 bases off J, with a span of 22 bases between the germline ends. The CDR3, from cysteine to phenylalanine, totals 17 residues. This entry keeps only the CDR3 DNA: 51 bases, framed from base 1. For CDR1 and CDR2, the germline V gene lists SGHRS and YFSETQ.

The sequence joins TRBV5-1 to TRBJ2-7, and perhaps TRBD1 as D gene, on 5 matching bases. Sequenced material: naive CD4+ T cells sorted from blood. Taken with the paper, the label for cell subset or site translates to: CD45RA+ positively selected. The source is a man in his late teens or twenties in good health. The DNA sequence is TGCGCCAGCAGCTTGGCGAAGGGGCAGGGATACTTTGTCGAGCAGTACTTC. Translation gives CASSLAKGQGYFVEQYF.